These T cell receptor beta chains were read from a single sample in a study of STAT5B mutations in CD4+ large granular lymphocyte leukemia. Here immunoSEQ multiplex PCR was the method, and the copy in TCRdb shows in-frame clones only, minus some. The sample has some 34,000 clones, more than 60% seen once. Source material: CD4+ T cells from blood buffy coats. These receptors all come from a human donor in good health. Each CDR3 is given with its conserved first and last residue. A D gene is named only where the DNA matches it firmly. The size entry is marked missing in some rows and otherwise reads once, few, many or a size class.

J	size	length	V	D	DNA	CDR3
TRBJ2-3	-	11	TRBV20-1	-	TGCAGTGCTAGAGTTGGAGATACGCAGTATTTT	CSARVGDTQYF
TRBJ2-1	-	13	TRBV6-1	-	TGTGCCAGCGGCCTAGGGGGGAACAATGAGCAGTTCTTC	CASGLGGNNEQFF
TRBJ1-5	-	14	TRBV6-5	-	TGTGCCAGCAGTGAAGAGCGGCTAAATCAGCCCCAGCATTTT	CASSEERLNQPQHF
TRBJ1-5	-	19	TRBV18	-	TGTGCCAGCTCACCACGGCCCGGCTCCGATAGTATCAGCAATCAGCCCCAGCATTTT	CASSPRPGSDSISNQPQHF
TRBJ1-5	-	15	TRBV6-1	-	TGTGCCAGCAGTGAGGGACCCGGCCTTCTCCAGCCCCAGCATTTT	CASSEGPGLLQPQHF
TRBJ1-4	-	17	TRBV30	-	TGTGCCTGGAGTGTACTGCGGGGCTCTGCAACTAATGAAAAACTGTTTTTT	CAWSVLRGSATNEKLFF
TRBJ1-1	-	13	TRBV9	-	TGTGCCAGCAGCGCCCGGGGTTACACTGAAGCTTTCTTT	CASSARGYTEAFF
TRBJ1-1	-	17	TRBV27	-	TGTGCCAGCAGCCCCCTATCCGGACACTCGATGAACACTGAAGCTTTCTTT	CASSPLSGHSMNTEAFF
TRBJ1-1	-	17	TRBV5-6	TRBD1	TGTGCCAGCAGCTTGCGGAGGACAGGGGAATTGAACACTGAAGCTTTCTTT	CASSLRRTGELNTEAFF
TRBJ1-2	-	15	TRBV5-1	-	TGCGCCAGCAGCCTGAGACCTGACACCGTCTATGGCTACACCTTC	CASSLRPDTVYGYTF
TRBJ2-7	-	13	TRBV6-5	-	TGTGCCAGCAAGCCGGATGACGGCTACGAGCAGTACTTC	CASKPDDGYEQYF
TRBJ2-7	-	16	TRBV6-5	TRBD1	TGTGCCAGCAGTTACGGCCCGGGACAGGGTCGGCGAGGGCAGTACTTC	CASSYGPGQGRRGQYF
TRBJ2-5	-	16	TRBV6-5	-	TGTGCCAGCAGTCACTGGGCTCCCACCGGGGAAAAGACCCAGTACTTC	CASSHWAPTGEKTQYF
TRBJ2-1	-	15	TRBV9	-	TGTGCCAGCAGCGTAGGGACCGGGGTGGGAAATGAGCAGTTCTTC	CASSVGTGVGNEQFF
TRBJ2-7	-	17	TRBV21-1	-	TGTGCCAGCAGCAAAGGATCGTCGGGACAGGGGTACCACGAGCAGTACTTC	CASSKGSSGQGYHEQYF
TRBJ2-7	few	14	TRBV9	-	TGTGCCAGCAGCCCTACGGATTCTCACTACGAGCAGTACTTC	CASSPTDSHYEQYF
TRBJ2-7	-	14	TRBV5-1	TRBD1	TGCGCCAGCAGCTCACAGGGGAGCTCCTACGAGCAGTACTTC	CASSSQGSSYEQYF
TRBJ1-3	once	15	TRBV9	-	TGTGCCAGCAGCCTTATGGGGACACTCGGAAACACCATATATTTT	CASSLMGTLGNTIYF
TRBJ1-3	-	15	TRBV5-4	-	TGTGCCAGCAGCTCGGACGGGACCTCTGGAAACACCATATATTTT	CASSSDGTSGNTIYF
TRBJ2-3	-	15	TRBV6-1	TRBD2	TGTGCCAGCACCCGGGACAGCGGGAGGTCAGTTACGCAGTATTTT	CASTRDSGRSVTQYF
TRBJ2-3	-	16	TRBV30	TRBD1	TGTGCCTGGAGTGCCCGGGACAGGGCCAGCACAGATACGCAGTATTTT	CAWSARDRASTDTQYF
TRBJ1-3	-	16	TRBV9	-	TGTGCCAGCAGCGTAGTCGGGAGAAGCTCTGGAAACACCATATATTTT	CASSVVGRSSGNTIYF
TRBJ2-7	few	15	TRBV2	-	TGTGCCAGCAGTGAAGCGGGGGAGGCGGGATCCGAGCAGTACTTC	CASSEAGEAGSEQYF
TRBJ2-7	few	15	TRBV27	-	TGTGCCAGCAGTTTGGCTCCCCAGCCCTTCTACGAGCAGTACTTC	CASSLAPQPFYEQYF
TRBJ1-1	-	16	TRBV6-1	-	TGTGCCAGCAGTGAAGACGCGGGACGGGTGAACACTGAAGCTTTCTTT	CASSEDAGRVNTEAFF
TRBJ2-1	-	13	TRBV7-2	TRBD2	TGTGCCAGCAGCTTAGAGCGGGGAAATGAGCAGTTCTTC	CASSLERGNEQFF
TRBJ2-5	-	15	TRBV5-4	-	TGTGCCAGCAGCCCGACCGAGGATCCGGGAGAGACCCAGTACTTC	CASSPTEDPGETQYF
TRBJ2-1	-	16	TRBV12-5	-	TGTGCTAGTGGTTTGGGGTTGGACCACCCCTACAATGAGCAGTTCTTC	CASGLGLDHPYNEQFF
TRBJ2-5	-	16	TRBV7-9	TRBD1	TGTGCCAGCAGCTTAGGACAGGGAACGTACCAAGAGACCCAGTACTTC	CASSLGQGTYQETQYF
TRBJ1-1	-	16	TRBV19	TRBD1	TGTGCCAGTGGGCCCCGCATGACAGGGATGAACACTGAAGCTTTCTTT	CASGPRMTGMNTEAFF
TRBJ2-7	-	12	TRBV6-1	TRBD1	TGTGCCAGTGCGACAGGGAATCGCGAGCAGTACTTC	CASATGNREQYF
TRBJ1-1	-	17	TRBV5-1	TRBD1	TGCGCCAGCAGCCGGACGACAGGGGGGGACAGGGGCACTGAAGCTTTCTTT	CASSRTTGGDRGTEAFF
TRBJ1-1	few	14	TRBV6-5	-	TGTGCCAGCACCGACAGGTGGAGAAACACTGAAGCTTTCTTT	CASTDRWRNTEAFF
TRBJ1-1	-	15	TRBV13	-	TGTGCCAGCAGCGCATCGGGGGATGGCAACACTGAAGCTTTCTTT	CASSASGDGNTEAFF
TRBJ1-1	few	11	TRBV29-1	-	TGCAGCGTTGCGGTGTGGACTGAAGCTTTCTTT	CSVAVWTEAFF
TRBJ1-5	-	15	TRBV19	TRBD1	TGTGCCAGTAGTCAGGACAGGGAGGATGGTCAGCCCCAGCATTTT	CASSQDREDGQPQHF
TRBJ1-1	-	14	TRBV7-8	-	TGTGCCAGCAGCTTGGCGGGTATGAACACTGAAGCTTTCTTT	CASSLAGMNTEAFF
TRBJ1-1	few	16	TRBV27	-	TGTGCCAGCAGTCCCCGGGCAAATAGGGGGAACACTGAAGCTTTCTTT	CASSPRANRGNTEAFF
TRBJ2-7	few	16	TRBV9	-	TGTGCCAGCAGCAAGCGCCGGGACACCTCTTCCTACGAGCAGTACTTC	CASSKRRDTSSYEQYF
TRBJ2-7	-	15	TRBV6-5	TRBD1	TGTGCCAGCAGTTGGGCCAGGACAGGAGAGGGCGAGCAGTACTTC	CASSWARTGEGEQYF
TRBJ1-2	-	12	TRBV6-6	-	TGTGCCAGCAGTTACACGCAGGGAGGCTACACCTTC	CASSYTQGGYTF
TRBJ2-7	-	16	TRBV5-5	TRBD1	TGTGCCAGCAGCTTGGCAGGTGGGACAGGTGCCTACGAGCAGTACTTC	CASSLAGGTGAYEQYF